Listed here are 4 T cell receptor beta chains from one sample, sequenced in a study of blood T cells in healthy people across ages. Sample-barcoded 5' priming and a J-beta primer mix drove a second PCR of about 6 to 11 cycles. TCRdb analysed the 5' RACE reads with MiXCR anew, one entry per CDR3 protein. The data show some 1.4 million distinct CDR3 sequences, about 40% seen once. Sequencing was performed on blood. These TCRs come from a woman between 18 and 29 years old in good health.

The chain couples TRBV6-2 or TRBV6-3 to TRBJ2-4; no clear D gene. The DNA end is a closer match to TRBJ2-5, so the J assignment may be wrong. The CDR3 has 13 amino acids. The V gene's germline CDR1 is MNHEY and CDR2 SVGEGT. The CDR3 protein is CASSDASQETQYF. CDR3 sequence (DNA): TGTGCCAGCAGTGACGCGAGTCAAGAGACCCAGTACTTC.

The sample holds many counts of this clonotype. V gene TRBV29-1 combines with J gene TRBJ1-5; 9 bases map to TRBD1. The germline V gene encodes CDR1 SQVTM and CDR2 ANQGSEA. This CDR3 comprises 12 residues. J was trimmed by 5 bases and V by 4 bases; bases with no gene match: 0. The CDR3 spells CSVGTGDQPQHF. CDR3 in DNA: TGCAGCGTTGGGACAGGGGATCAGCCCCAGCATTTT.

This clonotype was seen more than once but under ten times. V is TRBV6-6 and J is TRBJ2-3; 8 nucleotides match TRBD1. The CDR3 is 14 amino acids. The V segment lost 10 bases and the J segment 0 bases; nucleotides outside the gene matches: 6. The V gene's germline CDR1 is MNHNY and CDR2 SVGAGI (reference sequence). Here the CDR3 reads CAINTGGSTDTQYF. The CDR3, as DNA: TGTGCCATAAACACAGGGGGAAGCACAGATACGCAGTATTTT.

This rearrangement joins TRBV6-1 to TRBJ2-7; 7 bases map to TRBD1. This CDR3 contains 12 residues. Looked up from germline, CDR1 is MNHNS and CDR2 is SASEGT. V gave up 9 bases and J gave up 6 bases; unmatched junction bases: 8. The CDR3 nucleotides read TGTGCCAGTCGACAGGGATCGGGCGAGCAGTACTTC. This codes for CASRQGSGEQYF.